These 14 T cell receptor beta chains share one sample of origin, sequenced in a study of blood T cell repertoires in COVID-19. Data came from immunoSEQ multiplex PCR; TCRdb stores just in-frame clones and leaves some out. Here the sample spans some 200,000 clones, approximately 84% being singletons. The sequencing input was peripheral blood. Receptors originate from a man older than 75 with acute or convalescent COVID-19.

V is TRBV18 and J is TRBJ2-6; 8 nucleotides agree with TRBD1. V lost 4 bases to trimming and J lost 0 bases; unmatched junction nucleotides: 8. CDR1 and CDR2 (germline): KGHSH, LQKENI. The CDR3 covers 18 residues. The CDR3 DNA reads TGTGCCAGCTCACTATCCGGGACAGGAGTCTCTGGGGCCAACGTCCTGACTTTC. This encodes CASSLSGTGVSGANVLTF.

This chain uses TRBV7-9 with TRBJ2-7, with D possibly being TRBD1 (6 bases). V was trimmed by 2 bases and J by 10 bases, leaving 18 bases between them. The CDR3 loop spans 14 amino acids. Germline assignment: CDR1 SEHNR and CDR2 FQNEAQ (reference sequence). The DNA for the CDR3 is TGTGCCAGCAGCTTAAATGCTAGGGGGAGCGGACAGTACTTC. This encodes CASSLNARGSGQYF. Combining the CDR3 with reference TRBV7-9 and TRBJ2-7 gives the whole variable domain DTGVSQNPRHKITKRGQNVTFRCDPISEHNRLYWYRQTLGQGPEFLTYFQNEAQLEKSRLLSDRFSAERPKGSFSTLEIQRTEQGDSAMYLCASSLNARGSGQYFGPGTRLTVT.

CDR3 protein: CASSRYREGLYGYTF. The CDR3 DNA is TGTGCCAGCAGTCGTTACAGGGAGGGGCTCTATGGCTACACCTTC. The V gene is TRBV6-6, the J gene TRBJ1-2; TRBD1 is a possible D gene (6 bases). V was trimmed by 5 bases and J by 4 bases, leaving 17 bases between them. The germline CDR1 and CDR2 sequences are MNHNY and SVGAGI (reference sequence). The CDR3 consists of 15 residues.

The chain uses TRBV10-3 and TRBJ2-7, with TRBD2 identical over 9 bases. With 3 bases clipped from V and 7 bases from J, the junction kept 7 bases outside the gene matches. This CDR3 comprises 14 residues. Per germline, CDR1 ENHRY and CDR2 SYGVKD. CDR3 sequence (DNA): TGTGCCATCAGTGACTTAGCGGGAGAAAGGGAGCAGTACTTC. Translated, it gives CAISDLAGEREQYF.

The chain carries TRBV18 and TRBJ2-3; 8 bases match TRBD2. The CDR3 runs to 16 residues. Germline loops: CDR1 KGHSH, CDR2 LQKENI. Trimming removed 3 bases from V and 4 bases from J; junction bases left unmatched: 9. For the CDR3, the DNA is TGTGCCAGCTCACCTGGCGAGCGGGAGATCGCAGATACGCAGTATTTT. Protein sequence: CASSPGEREIADTQYF.

The chain combines TRBV4-3 with TRBJ1-2; the D is unclear. Per the germline V gene, CDR1 is LGHNA and CDR2 is YSLEER. This CDR3 spans 15 amino acids. V was shortened by 0 bases and J by 3 bases, with 11 bases between the two germline ends. The chain's CDR3 is CASSQDGGGDYGYTF. The CDR3 DNA is TGCGCCAGCAGCCAAGATGGTGGCGGTGACTATGGCTACACCTTC.

This chain links TRBV18 with TRBJ1-4; D remains ambiguous. V lost 5 bases and J lost 0, with 10 bases in between. Germline V gives CDR1 KGHSH, CDR2 LQKENI. The CDR3 is made up of 15 amino acids. The DNA of the CDR3 is TGTGCCAGCTCATCTACAGCAGCAACTAATGAAAAACTGTTTTTT. It encodes CASSSTAATNEKLFF. The full variable domain, completed using reference TRBV18 and TRBJ1-4, is NAGVMQNPRHLVRRRGQEARLRCSPMKGHSHVYWYRQLPEEGLKFMVYLQKENIIDESGMPKERFSAEFPKEGPSILRIQQVVRGDSAAYFCASSSTAATNEKLFFGSGTQLSVL.

V gene TRBV2 combines with J gene TRBJ1-5, with D perhaps matching TRBD1 (5 bases). CDR3 length: 15 amino acids. CDR1 and CDR2 (germline): SNHLY, FYNNEI. The V end was cut by 5 bases, the J end by 1 base, with 12 bases between. The CDR3 DNA sequence: TGTGCCAGCAGTCCAGATGGGGGGAGCAATCAGCCCCAGCATTTT. Residues: CASSPDGGSNQPQHF.

This clone was seen a single time. The V and J genes are TRBV3-1 (or the pseudogene TRBV3-2) and TRBJ2-2; 11 positions match TRBD2. This CDR3 region has 19 residues. The germline CDR1 and CDR2 sequences are LGHDT and YNNKEL (reference sequence). With 6 bases clipped from V and 1 base from J, the junction kept 13 bases outside the gene matches. The CDR3 spells CASRRNPTSGTQNTGELFF. The CDR3, as DNA: TGTGCCAGCAGGCGCAACCCGACTAGCGGGACACAGAACACCGGGGAGCTGTTTTTT.

The chain carries TRBV7-9 and TRBJ1-4; D not certain. Per germline, CDR1 SEHNR and CDR2 FQNEAQ (reference sequence). This CDR3 is 13 amino acids long. V was clipped by 3 bases and J by 6 bases, with 8 bases between them. CDR3 region: CASSFVGYEKLFF. Here the CDR3 DNA reads TGTGCCAGCAGCTTCGTGGGCTATGAAAAACTGTTTTTT.

This clone was counted once. The chain recombines TRBV7-3 with TRBJ2-5; D is undetermined. CDR3 length: 13 amino acids. Trimming pared 1 base from V and 2 bases from J, leaving 5 bases between. Germline values: CDR1 SGHTA, CDR2 FQGTGA. The CDR3 nucleotides are TGTGCCAGCAGCTTAAACTTGCAAGAGACCCAGTACTTC. Translation gives CASSLNLQETQYF.

This clone was seen only a few times. The CDR3 loop is CASSHDRATGELFF. The CDR3, as DNA: TGTGCCAGCAGCCACGACAGGGCCACCGGGGAGCTGTTTTTT. The chain recombines TRBV7-2 with TRBJ2-2, with TRBD1 identical over 7 bases. The CDR3 runs 14 residues. Losses at the gene ends were 5 bases for V and 4 bases for J; bases not matched to a gene: 4. The germline CDR1 and CDR2 sequences are SGHTA and FQGNSA.

The chain is built from TRBV7-3 and TRBJ2-1; 7 positions match TRBD1. V gave up 0 bases and J gave up 5 bases; unmatched junction bases: 4. The germline CDR1 and CDR2 sequences are SGHTA and FQGTGA. The CDR3 is made up of 15 amino acids. The CDR3 region is CASSLTTGLHNEQFF. Written as DNA, the CDR3 is TGTGCCAGCAGCTTAACGACAGGGCTCCACAATGAGCAGTTCTTC.

This chain uses TRBV6-5 with TRBJ1-3, with TRBD1 matching 7 bases. The germline CDR1 and CDR2 sequences are MNHEY and SVGAGI. The CDR3 consists of 15 residues. The ends lost 6 bases at V and 4 bases at J; junction bases unmatched: 9. As DNA, the CDR3 is TGTGCCAGCAGCTCTCCTCGACAGGGAGGAAACACCATATATTTT. Protein product: CASSSPRQGGNTIYF.